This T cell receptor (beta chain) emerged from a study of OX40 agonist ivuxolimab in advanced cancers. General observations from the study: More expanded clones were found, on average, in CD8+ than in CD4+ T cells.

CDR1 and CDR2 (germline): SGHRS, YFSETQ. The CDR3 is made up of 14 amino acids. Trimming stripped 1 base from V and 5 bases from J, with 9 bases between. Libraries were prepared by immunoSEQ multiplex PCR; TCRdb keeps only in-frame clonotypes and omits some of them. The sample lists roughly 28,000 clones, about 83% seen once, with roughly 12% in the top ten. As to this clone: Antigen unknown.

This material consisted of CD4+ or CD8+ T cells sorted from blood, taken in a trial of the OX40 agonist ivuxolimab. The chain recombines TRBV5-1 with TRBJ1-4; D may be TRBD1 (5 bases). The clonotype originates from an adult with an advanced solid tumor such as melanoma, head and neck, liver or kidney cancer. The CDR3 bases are TGCGCCAGCAGCTTGAGGGCAGGGAATGAAAAACTGTTTTTT. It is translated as CASSLRAGNEKLFF.